This T cell receptor (beta chain) was observed in a study of T cell responses to AZD1222 COVID-19 vaccine. TCRdb's table, derived via immunoSEQ multiplex PCR, lists solely in-frame clones and lacks some. The data hold more than 95,000 clones, with 88% observed a single time. The CDR3 is 13 residues long. V gave up 5 bases and J gave up 10 bases; unmatched junction bases: 5. The table lists this clone with a count of one. Its antigen is still unknown. General study findings and limits: Donors were chiefly white British, with a greater number of females, and clonal diversity was perhaps underestimated. Spike was spanned by vaccine-associated CD4 TCRs, with dominance at 160-218 and 743-854. Reportedly, nearly half of unique spike TCRs recognized epitopes outside B.1.351/B.1.1.7 mutations.

The input for sequencing was peripheral blood, taken on day 0 of AZD1222 vaccination. The chain uses TRBV12-3 or TRBV12-4 and TRBJ1-2; TRBD1 matches 12 bases. The TCR sequence derives from an adult in good health. CDR3 sequence (DNA): TGTGCCAGCAGTGCCGGGACAGGGGGCGACTACACCTTC. Protein product: CASSAGTGGDYTF.